The source of this TCR beta chain is a study of beta chain features in type 1 diabetes. Isolated RNA was reverse transcribed in full, so expressed TCRB transcripts were sequenced. Sequencing used immunoSEQ multiplex PCR; TCRdb keeps in-frame clones, though not all of them. The data contain 200,000 to 250,000 clones, over 8.5% of them singletons. There are a few counts of this clone. CDR1 is MGHRA and CDR2 is YSYEKL in the germline V gene. V gave up 4 bases and J gave up 10 bases; unmatched junction bases: 8. The CDR3 has 13 residues. The receptor was isolated from a woman between 18 and 29 years old in good health. The V call is TRBV4-1, the J call TRBJ2-3, with 7 bases identical to TRBD2. The sample was naive CD4+ T cells from blood. CDR3 DNA: TGCGCCAGCAGCCTTCCTGGGAGGGGAGCGCAGTATTTT. This sequence encodes CASSLPGRGAQYF.